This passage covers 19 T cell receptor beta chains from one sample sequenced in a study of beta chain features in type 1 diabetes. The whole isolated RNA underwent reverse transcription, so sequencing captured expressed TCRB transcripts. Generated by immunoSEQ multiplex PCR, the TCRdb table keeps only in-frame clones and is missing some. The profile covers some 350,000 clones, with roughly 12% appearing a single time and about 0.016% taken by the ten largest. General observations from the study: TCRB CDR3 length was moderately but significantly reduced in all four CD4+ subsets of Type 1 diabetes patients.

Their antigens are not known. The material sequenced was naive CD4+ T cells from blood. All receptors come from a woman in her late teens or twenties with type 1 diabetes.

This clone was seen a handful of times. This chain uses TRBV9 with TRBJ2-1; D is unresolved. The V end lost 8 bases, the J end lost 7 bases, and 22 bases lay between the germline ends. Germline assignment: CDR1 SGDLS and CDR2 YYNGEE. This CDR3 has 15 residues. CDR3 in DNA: TGTGCCAGTAGCCCGGAAATAGTGCAGAGGAATGAGCAGTTCTTC. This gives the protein CASSPEIVQRNEQFF.

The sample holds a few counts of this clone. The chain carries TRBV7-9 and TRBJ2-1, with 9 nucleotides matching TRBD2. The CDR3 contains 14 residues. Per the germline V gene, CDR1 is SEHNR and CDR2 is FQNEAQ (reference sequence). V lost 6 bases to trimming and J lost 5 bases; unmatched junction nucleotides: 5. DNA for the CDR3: TGTGCCAGCAGACAGGGACTAGCCCACAATGAGCAGTTCTTC. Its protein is CASRQGLAHNEQFF.

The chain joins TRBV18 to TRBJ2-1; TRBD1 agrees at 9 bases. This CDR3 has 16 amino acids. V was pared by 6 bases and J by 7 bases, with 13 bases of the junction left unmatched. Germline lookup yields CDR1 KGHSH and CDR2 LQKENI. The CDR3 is CASSPTIGQGMNEQFF. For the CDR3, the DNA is TGTGCCAGCTCGCCTACCATCGGACAGGGGATGAATGAGCAGTTCTTC.

The chain's CDR3 is CASSLLRERLTDTQYF. CDR3 coding DNA: TGCGCCAGCAGCTTGTTGCGGGAGCGATTAACGGATACGCAGTATTTT. V usage is TRBV5-1 and J usage is TRBJ2-3; 7 bases are shared with TRBD2. The V segment lost 1 base and the J segment 6 bases; nucleotides outside the gene matches: 11. The V gene's germline CDR1 is SGHRS and CDR2 YFSETQ. The CDR3 extends over 16 amino acids.

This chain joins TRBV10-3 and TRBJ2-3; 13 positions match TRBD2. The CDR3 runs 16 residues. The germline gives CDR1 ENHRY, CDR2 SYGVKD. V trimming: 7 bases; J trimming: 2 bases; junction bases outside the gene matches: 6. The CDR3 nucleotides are TGTGCCATCAAACCAGGACTAGCGGGAGTCACAGATACGCAGTATTTT. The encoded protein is CAIKPGLAGVTDTQYF.

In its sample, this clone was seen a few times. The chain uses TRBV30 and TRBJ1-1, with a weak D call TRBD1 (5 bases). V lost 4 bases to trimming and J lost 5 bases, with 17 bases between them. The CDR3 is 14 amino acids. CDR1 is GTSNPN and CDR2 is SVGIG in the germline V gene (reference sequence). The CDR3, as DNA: TGTGCCTGGAACGGTGGGGGGAGTAGGACTGAAGCTTTCTTT. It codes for CAWNGGGSRTEAFF. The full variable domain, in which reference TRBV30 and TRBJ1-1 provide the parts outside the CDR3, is SQTIHQWPATLVQPVGSPLSLECTVEGTSNPNLYWYRQAAGRGLQLLFYSVGIGQISSEVPQNLSASRPQDRQFILSSKKLLLSDSGFYLCAWNGGGSRTEAFFGQGTRLTVV.

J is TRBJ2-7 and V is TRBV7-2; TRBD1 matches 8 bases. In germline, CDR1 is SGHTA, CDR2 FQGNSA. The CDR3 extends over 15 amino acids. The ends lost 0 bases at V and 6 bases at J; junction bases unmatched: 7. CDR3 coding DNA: TGTGCCAGCAGCTTAGCGTACGCAGGGGGCCTCGAGCAGTACTTC. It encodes CASSLAYAGGLEQYF.

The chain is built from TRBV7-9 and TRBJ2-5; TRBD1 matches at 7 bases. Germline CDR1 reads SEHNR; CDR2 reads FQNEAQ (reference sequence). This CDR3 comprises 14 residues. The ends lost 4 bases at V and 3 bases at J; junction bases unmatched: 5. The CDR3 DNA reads TGTGCCAGCAGCTCGACAGGGTGGAAAGAGACCCAGTACTTC. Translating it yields CASSSTGWKETQYF.

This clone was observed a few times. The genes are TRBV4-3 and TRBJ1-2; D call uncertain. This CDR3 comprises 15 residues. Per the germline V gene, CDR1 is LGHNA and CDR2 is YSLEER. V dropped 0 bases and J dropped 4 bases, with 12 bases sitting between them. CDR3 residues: CASSQDAGFRYGYTF. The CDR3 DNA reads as TGCGCCAGCAGCCAAGACGCGGGCTTTCGCTATGGCTACACCTTC.

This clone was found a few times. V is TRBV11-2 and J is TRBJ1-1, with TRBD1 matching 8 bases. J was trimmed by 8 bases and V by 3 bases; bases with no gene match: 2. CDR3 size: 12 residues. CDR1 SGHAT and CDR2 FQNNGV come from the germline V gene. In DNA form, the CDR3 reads TGTGCCAGCAGCTTTGACAGGGGAGAAGCTTTCTTT. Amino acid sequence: CASSFDRGEAFF.

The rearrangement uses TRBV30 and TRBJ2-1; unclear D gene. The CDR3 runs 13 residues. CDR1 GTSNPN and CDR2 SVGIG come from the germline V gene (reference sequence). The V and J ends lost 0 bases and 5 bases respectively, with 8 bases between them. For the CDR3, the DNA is TGTGCCTGGAGTGTAGATGCGAACAATGAGCAGTTCTTC. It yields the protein CAWSVDANNEQFF.

CDR3 residues: CASSVGTGGVLAYNEQFF. CDR3 nucleotides: TGTGCCAGCAGCGTAGGGACAGGGGGGGTCCTAGCCTACAATGAGCAGTTCTTC. V is TRBV9 and J is TRBJ2-1, with TRBD1 matching over 10 bases. The CDR3 has 18 residues. Germline lookup yields CDR1 SGDLS and CDR2 YYNGEE. J was trimmed by 2 bases and V by 0 bases; bases with no gene match: 8.

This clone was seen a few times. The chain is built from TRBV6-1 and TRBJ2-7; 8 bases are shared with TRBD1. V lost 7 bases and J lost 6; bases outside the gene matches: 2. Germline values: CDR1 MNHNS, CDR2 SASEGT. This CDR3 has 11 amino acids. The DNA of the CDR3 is TGTGCCAGCAAGACAGGGGCCGAGCAGTACGTC. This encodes CASKTGAEQYV.

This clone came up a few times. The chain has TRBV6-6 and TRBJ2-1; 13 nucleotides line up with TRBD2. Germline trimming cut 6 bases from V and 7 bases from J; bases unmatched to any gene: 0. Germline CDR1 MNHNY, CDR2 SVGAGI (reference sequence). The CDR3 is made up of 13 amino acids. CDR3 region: CASRTSGGNEQFF. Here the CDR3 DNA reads TGTGCCAGCAGGACTAGCGGGGGGAATGAGCAGTTCTTC.

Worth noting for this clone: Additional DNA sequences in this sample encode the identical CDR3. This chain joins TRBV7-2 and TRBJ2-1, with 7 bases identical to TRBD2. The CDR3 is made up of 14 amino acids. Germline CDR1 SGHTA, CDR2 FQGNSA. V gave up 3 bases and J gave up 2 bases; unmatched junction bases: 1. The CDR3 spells CASSFGGTYNEQFF. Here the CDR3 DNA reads TGTGCCAGCAGCTTCGGGGGGACCTACAATGAGCAGTTCTTC. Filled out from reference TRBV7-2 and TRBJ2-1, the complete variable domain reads GAGVSQSPSNKVTEKGKDVELRCDPISGHTALYWYRQSLGQGLEFLIYFQGNSAPDKSGLPSDRFSAERTGGSVSTLTIQRTQQEDSAVYLCASSFGGTYNEQFFGPGTRLTVL.

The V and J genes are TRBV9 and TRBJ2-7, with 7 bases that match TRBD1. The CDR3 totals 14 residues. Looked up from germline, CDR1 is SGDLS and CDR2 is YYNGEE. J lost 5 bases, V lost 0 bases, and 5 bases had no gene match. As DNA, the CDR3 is TGTGCCAGCAGCGTAGGGGACAGTCACAACGAGCAGTACTTC. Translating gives CASSVGDSHNEQYF.

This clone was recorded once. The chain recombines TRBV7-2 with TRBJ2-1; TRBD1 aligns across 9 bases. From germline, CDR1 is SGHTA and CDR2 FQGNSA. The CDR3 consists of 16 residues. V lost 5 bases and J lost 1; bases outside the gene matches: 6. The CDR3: CASSQQGAVSYNEQFF. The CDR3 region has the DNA TGTGCCAGCAGCCAACAGGGGGCGGTATCCTACAATGAGCAGTTCTTC.

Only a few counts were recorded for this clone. The CDR3 loop reads CASSLTRDRKETQYF. CDR3 DNA sequence: TGTGCCAGCAGCTTAACCCGGGACAGGAAAGAGACCCAGTACTTC. The chain uses TRBV5-4 and TRBJ2-5, with TRBD1 matching 8 bases. Trimming removed 2 bases from V and 3 bases from J; junction bases left unmatched: 6. The CDR3 runs 15 residues. Germline V gene lookup returns CDR1 SGHNT and CDR2 YYREEE (reference sequence).

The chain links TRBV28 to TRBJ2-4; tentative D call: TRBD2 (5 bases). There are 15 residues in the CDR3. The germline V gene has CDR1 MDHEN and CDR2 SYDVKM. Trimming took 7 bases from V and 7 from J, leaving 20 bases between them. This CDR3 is CASTAVDQVGNIQYF. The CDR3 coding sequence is TGTGCCAGCACAGCGGTGGACCAAGTCGGGAACATTCAGTACTTC.